The text below deals with one TCR beta chain. This entry belongs to a study of preoperative IRX-2 immunotherapy in early breast cancer. This CDR3 has 12 amino acids. Trimming stripped 2 bases from V and 3 bases from J, with 7 bases between. Per germline, CDR1 GTSNPN and CDR2 SVGIG (reference sequence). The method was immunoSEQ multiplex PCR; TCRdb's version includes in-frame clones alone and lacks a portion of them. The sample contains about 62,000 clones, roughly 94% of which appear only once. Indicated treatment: preoperative locoregional IRX-2 cytokine immunotherapy. This phase Ib study tested locoregional IRX-2 cytokine immunotherapy given before surgery.

This sequence was found in a human donor with breast cancer. This chain connects TRBV30 to TRBJ1-2; D unresolved. Sample collection was performed from a patient treated with IRX-2 immunotherapy. The chain's CDR3 is CAWSSIHYGYTF. The CDR3, as DNA: TGTGCCTGGAGTAGCATTCACTATGGCTACACCTTC.